The 27 T cell receptor beta chains in this list originate from one sample, sequenced in a study of blood T cells in healthy people across ages. Through a sample-barcoded 5' primer and a J-beta primer mix, a second PCR was run for about 6 to 11 cycles. TCRdb called the 5' RACE reads again in MiXCR, with one record for every CDR3 protein. The table includes 790,000 or so distinct CDR3 sequences, around 45% detected once. Specimen: blood. The receptor source for this set is a man at least 80 years old in good health.

This clonotype was picked up a small number of times. This sequence joins TRBV24-1 and TRBJ2-3; D remains unclear. The V gene's germline CDR1 is KGHDR and CDR2 SFDVKD. The CDR3 is 14 amino acids. Deletions cut 4 bases from V and 6 bases from J, with 13 bases between. The CDR3: CATSDFQPGDTQYF. DNA for the CDR3: TGTGCCACCAGTGACTTTCAACCTGGTGATACGCAGTATTTT.

As for this clonotype: One junction end disagrees with the germline gene, perhaps due to a read error. The V gene is TRBV5-1, the J gene TRBJ2-5, with 12 bases aligning to TRBD1. The CDR3 sequence is 15 residues long. The germline gives CDR1 SGHRS, CDR2 YFSETQ. CDR3 amino acids: CANSLGTGGKETQYF. The DNA for the CDR3 is TGCGCCAACAGCTTGGGGACAGGGGGCAAAGAGACCCAGTACTTC.

On this clonotype itself: Given a much more abundant clone one base away, this may be a read error. The chain couples TRBV7-9 to TRBJ2-3; 9 nucleotides line up with TRBD2. The CDR3 is 15 residues long. Per germline, CDR1 SEHNR and CDR2 FQNEAQ (reference sequence). Written as DNA, the CDR3 is TGTGCCAGCAGCTTCCCTAGCGGGGCCACAGATGCGCAGTATTTT. Amino acids: CASSFPSGATDAQYF. The whole variable domain, remainder taken from reference TRBV7-9 and TRBJ2-3, is DTGVSQNPRHKITKRGQNVTFRCDPISEHNRLYWYRQTLGQGPEFLTYFQNEAQLEKSRLLSDRFSAERPKGSFSTLEIQRTEQGDSAMYLCASSFPSGATDAQYFGPGTRLTVL.

This sequence joins TRBV4-2 and TRBJ2-7; no clear D gene. The ends were cut back, 0 bases at V and 7 bases at J, with 19 bases in the middle. The germline CDR1 and CDR2 sequences are LGHNA and YNFKEQ. This CDR3 region has 16 residues. The chain's CDR3 is CASSQENAAYLSEQYF. Here the CDR3 DNA reads TGTGCCAGCAGCCAAGAGAACGCGGCCTATTTAAGTGAGCAGTACTTC.

To note about this clonotype: One base away lies a much larger clone, so this may be a sequencing read error. The chain uses TRBV6-6 and TRBJ1-2, with TRBD1 as a possible D gene (6 bases). The CDR3 runs to 15 residues. Germline V gene lookup returns CDR1 MNHNY and CDR2 SVGAGI (reference sequence). CDR3 sequence (DNA): TGTGCCAGCAGGTACTCAGGGGATACAGGCTATGGCTACACCTTC. Its translation: CASRYSGDTGYGYTF.

Many counts were recorded for this clonotype. V gene TRBV7-2 combines with J gene TRBJ2-5, with D unclear. CDR3 size: 15 residues. CDR1 and CDR2 from the germline V gene are SGHTA and FQGNSA. The V end was cut by 3 bases, the J end by 2 bases, with 13 bases between. In DNA form, the CDR3 reads TGTGCCAGCAGCTTTTTGGGTGCCGCTCAAGAGACCCAGTACTTC. This sequence encodes CASSFLGAAQETQYF.

V gene TRBV11-1 combines with J gene TRBJ2-2; 7 nucleotides line up with TRBD1. This CDR3 spans 17 amino acids. V dropped 4 bases and J dropped 1; count of bases not matched to a gene: 9. The germline gives CDR1 SGHAT, CDR2 FQDESV (reference sequence). DNA of the CDR3: TGTGCCAGCAGCTACCAATTGACAGGGATGAACACCGGGGAGCTGTTTTTT. It yields the protein CASSYQLTGMNTGELFF.

The chain employs TRBV7-2 and TRBJ2-1; D is ambiguous. Germline V gene data show CDR1 as SGHTA and CDR2 as FQGNSA. CDR3 length: 15 amino acids. V was pared by 5 bases and J by 3 bases, with 14 bases between. CDR3 residues: CASSQAGSGYNEQFF. In nucleotides, the CDR3 is TGTGCCAGCAGCCAGGCAGGCTCCGGCTACAATGAGCAGTTCTTC.

The V and J genes are TRBV5-1 and TRBJ1-5; D unresolved. This CDR3 region has 15 residues. V lost 1 base, J lost 0 bases, and 8 bases lay in between. CDR1 is SGHRS and CDR2 is YFSETQ in the germline V gene. The CDR3 loop reads CASSLNSGSNQPQHF. CDR3 DNA sequence: TGCGCCAGCAGCTTGAATTCGGGTAGCAATCAGCCCCAGCATTTT.

This clonotype came up a few times. This chain connects TRBV29-1 to TRBJ2-1; D not resolved. Looked up from germline, CDR1 is SQVTM and CDR2 is ANQGSEA. Trimming removed 7 bases from V and 4 bases from J, with 17 bases in between. The CDR3 sequence is 14 residues long. The CDR3 region is CSAETHQYYNEQFF. DNA of the CDR3: TGCAGCGCCGAAACCCACCAATATTACAATGAGCAGTTCTTC.

J is TRBJ2-5 and V is TRBV27; D call uncertain. This CDR3 comprises 13 residues. CDR1 and CDR2 (germline): MNHEY, SMNVEV (reference sequence). V lost 5 bases, J lost 3 bases, and 10 bases lay in between. The CDR3 region has the DNA TGTGCCAGCAGTCCCTTTATAAAAGAGACCCAGTACTTC. Its translation: CASSPFIKETQYF.

The chain uses TRBV28 and TRBJ2-4; 7 bases map to TRBD2. The V gene's germline CDR1 is MDHEN and CDR2 SYDVKM. Unmatched junction bases numbered 5, after V lost 6 bases and J lost 0 bases. CDR3 length: 15 amino acids. CDR3 coding DNA: TGTGCCAGCAGGTCGAGCGGGGAAGCCAAAAACATTCAGTACTTC. This gives the protein CASRSSGEAKNIQYF.

This clonotype was counted a few times. The gene calls are TRBV3-1 and TRBJ2-3, with D tentatively TRBD2 (5 bases). From germline, CDR1 is LGHDT and CDR2 YNNKEL (reference sequence). This CDR3 is 16 amino acids long. Trimming shortened V by 0 bases and J by 4 bases, and 14 bases separated the two germline ends. In nucleotides, the CDR3 is TGTGCCAGCAGCCAAGAGGCGCCCAACGGGGCAGATACGCAGTATTTT. Its translation: CASSQEAPNGADTQYF.

V and J are TRBV3-1 and TRBJ2-3, with a weak D call TRBD2 (5 bases). CDR3 length: 14 residues. Trimming removed 0 bases from V and 5 bases from J, with 9 bases in between. Germline CDR1 is LGHDT and CDR2 is YNNKEL (reference sequence). CDR3 sequence: CASSQDPEGDTQYF. In nucleotides, the CDR3 is TGTGCCAGCAGCCAAGATCCCGAGGGAGATACGCAGTATTTT.

V is TRBV7-2 and J is TRBJ2-6, with unresolved D. The germline V gene has CDR1 SGHTA and CDR2 FQGNSA. Trimming pared 2 bases from V and 0 bases from J, leaving 11 bases between. CDR3 length: 17 residues. The CDR3 nucleotides read TGTGCCAGCAGCTTACCCGGGCTAAGCTCTGGGGCCAACGTCCTGACTTTC. Residues: CASSLPGLSSGANVLTF.

In this sample, this clonotype is medium-sized. This chain connects TRBV27 to TRBJ2-1, with D perhaps matching TRBD1 or TRBD2 (5 bases each). From germline, CDR1 is MNHEY and CDR2 SMNVEV (reference sequence). The V and J ends lost 2 bases and 2 bases respectively, with 19 bases between them. CDR3 size: 18 residues. The CDR3: CASSLNSVGVGAYNEQFF. The CDR3 DNA follows: TGTGCCAGCAGTTTAAACTCAGTCGGGGTGGGGGCCTACAATGAGCAGTTCTTC.

The chain recombines TRBV6-2 or TRBV6-3 with TRBJ2-1; 7 nucleotides agree with TRBD2. CDR1 is MNHEY, CDR2 SVGEGT, per germline. V shed 6 bases and J 4 bases; nucleotides not matched to a gene: 9. The CDR3 sequence is 15 residues long. DNA of the CDR3: TGTGCCAGCAGGAGAGGCGGGAGTTTTTACAATGAGCAGTTCTTC. This encodes CASRRGGSFYNEQFF.

This clonotype was seen more than once but under ten times. The chain has TRBV29-1 and TRBJ2-3, with 9 bases fitting TRBD2. Germline CDR1 reads SQVTM; CDR2 reads ANQGSEA. J was trimmed by 6 bases and V by 3 bases; bases with no gene match: 4. This CDR3 is 13 amino acids long. The CDR3 DNA follows: TGCAGCGTTGAGGTTGCGGGGGGGGATACGCAGTATTTT. Its protein product is CSVEVAGGDTQYF.

As regards this clonotype: Sequence at one end of the junction differs from germline and may be a read error. This sequence joins TRBV28 and TRBJ1-2; D not certain. This CDR3 contains 13 residues. Germline lookup yields CDR1 MDHEN and CDR2 SYDVKM. CDR3 amino acids: CAGSLRWVYGYTF. CDR3 coding DNA: TGTGCCGGCAGTTTACGATGGGTTTATGGCTACACCTTC.

V and J are TRBV7-3 and TRBJ2-3; the D gene is possibly TRBD1 (5 bases). The CDR3 has 13 amino acids. Germline CDR1 and CDR2: SGHTA and FQGTGA. Trimming took 5 bases from V and 4 from J, leaving 10 bases between them. The chain's CDR3 is CASSIQGSDTQYF. In nucleotides, the CDR3 is TGTGCCAGCAGCATCCAGGGATCAGATACGCAGTATTTT.

V usage is TRBV5-1 and J usage is TRBJ2-1; 12 bases match TRBD2. Germline loops: CDR1 SGHRS, CDR2 YFSETQ. This CDR3 region has 15 residues. The ends lost 6 bases at V and 5 bases at J; junction bases unmatched: 6. The CDR3 nucleotides read TGCGCCAGCACCTTTCTAGCGGGAGGGGACAATGAGCAGTTCTTC. Translated, it gives CASTFLAGGDNEQFF.

This sequence joins TRBV5-1 and TRBJ2-7; 10 bases agree with TRBD2. The J call is in doubt because the DNA end fits TRBJ2-4 better. From germline, CDR1 is SGHRS and CDR2 YFSETQ. The CDR3 length is 19 residues. The CDR3 reads CASSLRVKPAGGSRDIQYF. The CDR3 nucleotides are TGCGCCAGCAGCTTGAGGGTCAAGCCAGCGGGAGGGTCAAGAGACATTCAGTACTTC.

This clonotype was found a few times. V is TRBV2 and J is TRBJ1-2; 7 bases match TRBD1. Trimming at V came to 6 bases and at J to 1 base, leaving 5 bases not matched to a gene. This CDR3 has 14 residues. The V gene's germline CDR1 is SNHLY and CDR2 FYNNEI. CDR3 region: CASSRDRNNYGYTF. As DNA, the CDR3 is TGTGCCAGCAGCCGGGACAGAAATAACTATGGCTACACCTTC.

The chain is built from TRBV28 and TRBJ2-7; D is uncertain. The germline CDR1 and CDR2 sequences are MDHEN and SYDVKM. The ends were cut back, 5 bases at V and 4 bases at J, with 12 bases in the middle. The CDR3 has 13 amino acids. This chain's CDR3 is CASSARPIYEQYF. The CDR3 nucleotides are TGTGCCAGCAGTGCCCGACCCATTTACGAGCAGTACTTC.

The chain has TRBV19 and TRBJ2-7; D might be TRBD1 (6 bases). V was pared by 3 bases and J by 6 bases, with 18 bases between. In germline, CDR1 is LNHDA, CDR2 SQIVND (reference sequence). This CDR3 is built from 15 residues. The CDR3 nucleotides read TGTGCCAGTAGTATGCAGGGGTCGTCTTTAGGCGAGCAGTACTTC. Its protein is CASSMQGSSLGEQYF.

This clonotype was observed a handful of times. This rearrangement joins TRBV10-3 to TRBJ1-2, with 7 bases lining up with TRBD1. CDR1 and CDR2 (germline): ENHRY, SYGVKD. With 4 bases clipped from V and 1 base from J, the junction kept 3 bases outside the gene matches. CDR3 size: 14 residues. CDR3 amino acids: CAISAGQVNYGYTF. In nucleotides, the CDR3 is TGTGCCATCAGTGCAGGACAGGTTAACTATGGCTACACCTTC.

The chain joins TRBV6-6 to TRBJ2-7; D unresolved. Germline CDR1 and CDR2: MNHNY and SVGAGI (reference sequence). The V end was cut by 0 bases, the J end by 5 bases, with 5 bases between. This CDR3 is built from 12 residues. CDR3 nucleotide sequence: TGTGCCAGCAGTTACTCGGTACACGAGCAGTACTTC. Translated: CASSYSVHEQYF.